The 28 T cell receptor beta chains below all came from one sample that was sequenced in a study of T cells in Graves' hyperthyroidism and ophthalmopathy. Amplified TCR beta CDR3 regions came from RNA transcripts. A set of HTBI primers served as the primers for a first-round RT-PCR of the TCR CDR3. MiXCR, run by TCRdb on the multiplex PCR reads, gives a single entry per CDR3 protein. In the table there are 400,000 to 450,000 distinct CDR3 sequences, 14% to 15% of which are singletons. The specimen was blood. The receptors derive from a man between 18 and 35 years old with Graves' ophthalmopathy.

Many counts were recorded for this clonotype. The chain joins TRBV5-1 to TRBJ2-1; D call uncertain. This CDR3 spans 15 amino acids. V was pared by 1 base and J by 0 bases, with 8 bases between. Germline V gene lookup returns CDR1 SGHRS and CDR2 YFSETQ. DNA of the CDR3: TGCGCCAGCAGCTTGCTAGGATACTCCTACAATGAGCAGTTCTTC. This translates into CASSLLGYSYNEQFF.

This clonotype showed up just a few times. The V gene is TRBV5-1, the J gene TRBJ2-7, with D perhaps matching TRBD1 (7 bases). V lost 0 bases, J lost 2 bases, and 12 bases lay in between. The length of the CDR3 is 15 residues. Germline CDR1 reads SGHRS; CDR2 reads YFSETQ. The CDR3 DNA reads TGCGCCAGCAGCTTGGTAGCGGACAGGCCCTACGAGCAGTACTTC. This codes for CASSLVADRPYEQYF.

This chain joins TRBV27 and TRBJ1-5; D not resolved. Trimming removed 2 bases at V and 0 bases at J, with 5 bases between. CDR3 length: 14 residues. The germline CDR1 and CDR2 sequences are MNHEY and SMNVEV (reference sequence). This chain's CDR3 is CASSLTSSNQPQHF. CDR3 coding DNA: TGTGCCAGCAGTTTAACGTCTAGCAATCAGCCCCAGCATTTT.

This clonotype appeared many times. The chain carries TRBV10-3 and TRBJ1-5; D not resolved. Germline-derived CDR1 and CDR2 are ENHRY and SYGVKD. With 3 bases removed from V and 3 bases from J, the gap between germline ends came to 12 bases. This CDR3 contains 15 residues. The CDR3 sequence is CAISDLEGINQPQHF. The CDR3 bases are TGTGCCATCAGTGATTTGGAAGGAATCAATCAGCCCCAGCATTTT.

Many counts were recorded for this clonotype. The chain links TRBV20-1 to TRBJ2-3; D possibly corresponds to TRBD2 (6 bases). Germline loops: CDR1 DFQATT, CDR2 SNEGSKA (reference sequence). CDR3 length: 12 amino acids. The ends were cut back, 3 bases at V and 8 bases at J, with 12 bases in the middle. In DNA form, the CDR3 reads TGCAGTGCTAGTAGGGACTCTGGTACGCAGTATTTT. The encoded protein is CSASRDSGTQYF.

This chain connects TRBV7-9 to TRBJ2-1, with 13 bases aligning to TRBD2. The trim removed 5 bases at V and 6 bases at J, leaving 7 bases unmatched. Germline loops: CDR1 SEHNR, CDR2 FQNEAQ (reference sequence). The CDR3 extends over 16 amino acids. For the CDR3, the DNA is TGTGCCAGCAGCAGCGGGACTAGCGGGACTGGCAATGAGCAGTTCTTC. Amino acid sequence: CASSSGTSGTGNEQFF.

This clonotype has just a few counts. The chain uses TRBV20-1 and TRBJ2-1; 10 nucleotides align to TRBD2. Looked up from germline, CDR1 is DFQATT and CDR2 is SNEGSKA (reference sequence). The V and J ends lost 1 base and 7 bases, in that order; junction bases with no gene match: 7. The CDR3 has 15 residues. In DNA form, the CDR3 reads TGCAGTGCTAGAGCCCCTAGCGGGAGTTCTAATGAGCAGTTCTTC. This encodes CSARAPSGSSNEQFF.

This clonotype was seen at least ten times. The J gene is TRBJ2-1, the V gene TRBV3-1; D not resolved. Germline values: CDR1 LGHDT, CDR2 YNNKEL (reference sequence). Between the trimmed V and J ends, which lost 5 bases and 0 bases, there was a span of 11 bases. The CDR3 is made up of 15 amino acids. CDR3 protein: CASSGSPHSYNEQFF. CDR3 nucleotide sequence: TGTGCCAGCAGCGGATCCCCTCACTCCTACAATGAGCAGTTCTTC.

This clonotype was recorded many times. The rearrangement joins TRBV5-1 to TRBJ2-2; 9 bases match TRBD2. From germline, CDR1 is SGHRS and CDR2 YFSETQ. The trim removed 2 bases at V and 4 bases at J, leaving 15 bases unmatched. The length of the CDR3 is 19 residues. This chain's CDR3 is CASSLRPSGTSTRTGELFF. The CDR3 coding sequence is TGCGCCAGCAGCTTACGCCCTTCCGGGACTAGCACCCGCACCGGGGAGCTGTTTTTT.

In this sample, this clonotype turned up many times. V and J are TRBV10-3 and TRBJ1-2; no reliable D call. The CDR3 covers 12 residues. The germline V gene has CDR1 ENHRY and CDR2 SYGVKD. Trimming took 7 bases from V and 7 from J, leaving 13 bases between them. In DNA, the CDR3 is TGTGCCATCACCGAGGGAGGGTCTGGCTACACCTTC. This codes for CAITEGGSGYTF.

In DNA, the CDR3 is TGTGCCAGCAGTGAAGGGAGTAGCGGGGGGGAGAAGAGATCCCAGTACTTC. Its protein product is CASSEGSSGGEKRSQYF. J is TRBJ2-5 and V is TRBV2; 11 nucleotides line up with TRBD2. Germline-derived CDR1 and CDR2 are SNHLY and FYNNEI. V lost 1 base to trimming and J lost 9 bases; unmatched junction nucleotides: 13. The CDR3 runs to 17 residues.

This clonotype was detected many times. The rearrangement uses TRBV30 and TRBJ2-1; D not resolved. Trimming took 0 bases from V and 8 from J, leaving 17 bases between them. CDR3 length equals 15 residues. Germline CDR1 and CDR2: GTSNPN and SVGIG (reference sequence). The CDR3 loop reads CAWSVVRRPPHEQFF. Here the CDR3 DNA reads TGTGCCTGGAGTGTAGTACGGCGGCCCCCCCATGAGCAGTTCTTC.

This clonotype has a count of ten or more. The V and J genes are TRBV6-1 and TRBJ1-4; 7 nucleotides line up with TRBD1. J lost 7 bases, V lost 4 bases, and 3 bases had no gene match. The germline CDR1 and CDR2 sequences are MNHNS and SASEGT. This CDR3 spans 13 amino acids. CDR3 residues: CASSVDRSEKLFF. The CDR3 DNA reads TGTGCCAGCAGTGTGGACAGGAGTGAAAAACTGTTTTTT.

This clonotype was observed at least ten times. The gene calls are TRBV11-2 and TRBJ2-1; D is unclear. CDR1 is SGHAT and CDR2 is FQNNGV in the germline V gene. V was pared by 1 base and J by 5 bases, with 6 bases between. This CDR3 contains 13 residues. The CDR3 nucleotides are TGTGCCAGCAGCTTAGGGCCTAACAATGAGCAGTTCTTC. This encodes CASSLGPNNEQFF.

This clonotype was seen at least ten times. This rearrangement joins TRBV12-5 to TRBJ2-5; 9 positions agree with TRBD2. Trimming took 0 bases from V and 5 from J; bases not matched to a gene: 10. The CDR3 loop spans 17 amino acids. CDR1 and CDR2 (germline): LGHNT, FRNRAP. The CDR3 spells CASGLVWRGGAGETQYF. The CDR3 DNA reads as TGTGCTAGTGGTTTGGTGTGGCGCGGGGGGGCGGGCGAGACCCAGTACTTC.

The rearrangement links TRBV2 to TRBJ1-5; D is possibly TRBD1 (5 bases). The CDR3 consists of 11 residues. From germline, CDR1 is SNHLY and CDR2 FYNNEI. Between the trimmed V and J ends, which lost 6 bases and 9 bases, there was a span of 9 bases. DNA for the CDR3: TGTGCCAGCAGGGGGGAATGGCCCCAGCATTTT. Its protein product is CASRGEWPQHF.

This clonotype has a handful of counts. This may be a read error: a much more frequent sequence differs by one nucleotide. The chain is built from TRBV7-2 and TRBJ1-1, with D perhaps matching TRBD1 (6 bases). The V end lost 1 base, the J end lost 0 bases, and 15 bases lay between the germline ends. This CDR3 contains 17 residues. CDR1 SGHTA and CDR2 FQGNSA come from the germline V gene. CDR3 loop: CASSLVRGGAMNTEAFF. The CDR3 DNA sequence: TGTGCCAGCAGCTTAGTAAGGGGGGGGGCGATGAACACTGAAGCTTTCTTT.

This clonotype was seen a handful of times. This sequence joins TRBV3-1 and TRBJ2-1, with 10 bases lining up with TRBD2. Looked up from germline, CDR1 is LGHDT and CDR2 is YNNKEL (reference sequence). Trimming cost V 3 bases and J 9 bases; bases outside gene matches: 14. The CDR3 has 17 amino acids. CDR3 nucleotides: TGTGCCAGCAGCCAGGCGCGACTAGCGGGTGCTAGGGGTGAGCAGTTCTTC. Amino acids: CASSQARLAGARGEQFF.

This clonotype was detected ten times or more. The gene calls are TRBV7-2 and TRBJ2-7; D is undetermined. The CDR3 contains 14 residues. Trimming took 5 bases from V and 6 from J, leaving 17 bases between them. Looked up from germline, CDR1 is SGHTA and CDR2 is FQGNSA. Written as DNA, the CDR3 is TGTGCCAGCAGCGCCGGAGCAGAGAGACGCGAGCAGTACTTC. The encoded protein is CASSAGAERREQYF.

This clonotype was seen a handful of times. The chain uses TRBV5-1 and TRBJ2-5; 11 positions agree with TRBD2. The germline V gene encodes CDR1 SGHRS and CDR2 YFSETQ. Trimming took 4 bases from V and 4 from J; bases not matched to a gene: 12. This CDR3 region has 17 residues. CDR3 nucleotides: TGCGCCAGCAGCCCCTCTGGTAGCGGGAGGGTCGGAGAGACCCAGTACTTC. Protein: CASSPSGSGRVGETQYF.

The chain joins TRBV7-2 to TRBJ2-3; the match to TRBD2 covers 13 bases. CDR1 and CDR2 from the germline V gene are SGHTA and FQGNSA. With V trimmed by 5 bases and J by 6 bases, 8 bases remained unmatched. This CDR3 has 16 residues. The CDR3 DNA follows: TGTGCCAGCAGCGATCGGACTAGCGGGGGTAGGGATACGCAGTATTTT. Its translation: CASSDRTSGGRDTQYF.

In this sample, this clonotype turned up many times. The rearrangement links TRBV5-1 to TRBJ2-1; the D is unclear. The CDR3 contains 12 residues. Germline lookup yields CDR1 SGHRS and CDR2 YFSETQ. The V end lost 4 bases, the J end lost 9 bases, and 11 bases lay between the germline ends. CDR3 loop: CASSLLSSEQFF. As DNA, the CDR3 is TGCGCCAGCAGCCTCTTGTCAAGTGAGCAGTTCTTC.

This clonotype was detected many times. CDR3 in amino acids: CSARTASYEQYF. The CDR3 nucleotides read TGCAGTGCTAGAACTGCCTCCTACGAGCAGTACTTC. V is TRBV20-1 and J is TRBJ2-7; D is unclear. The CDR3 loop spans 12 amino acids. V was shortened by 2 bases and J by 0 bases, with 5 bases between the two germline ends. Germline CDR1 is DFQATT and CDR2 is SNEGSKA (reference sequence).

This clonotype was seen many times. This rearrangement joins TRBV7-2 to TRBJ2-2; D might be TRBD1 (6 bases). Trimming shortened V by 2 bases and J by 5 bases, and 12 bases separated the two germline ends. Germline V lookup: CDR1 SGHTA, CDR2 FQGNSA. CDR3 size: 15 residues. CDR3 amino acids: CASSLSDTGTGELFF. In DNA, the CDR3 is TGTGCCAGCAGCTTATCGGATACAGGGACCGGGGAGCTGTTTTTT.

This clonotype was counted many times. The rearrangement links TRBV10-3 to TRBJ1-1; 11 nucleotides agree with TRBD1. The junction had 6 bases not matched to a gene; V was cut back by 2 bases and J by 10 bases. The germline V gene has CDR1 ENHRY and CDR2 SYGVKD. The CDR3 runs 14 residues. The DNA of the CDR3 is TGTGCCATCAGTGAGCGGGACAGGGGGAAAGGAGCTTTCTTT. This encodes CAISERDRGKGAFF.

This clonotype has only a few counts. V usage is TRBV5-1 and J usage is TRBJ2-1; 15 bases line up with TRBD2. Germline trimming cut 2 bases from V and 10 bases from J; bases unmatched to any gene: 10. Germline V gene data show CDR1 as SGHRS and CDR2 as YFSETQ. CDR3 size: 17 residues. The DNA of the CDR3 is TGCGCCAGCAGCTTTTGGACTAGCGGGGGGGCAGGGGGCGAGCAGTTCTTC. Translated, it gives CASSFWTSGGAGGEQFF.

There are a few counts of this clonotype. The chain couples TRBV10-3 to TRBJ2-5, with 7 bases that match TRBD2. Germline CDR1 and CDR2: ENHRY and SYGVKD. This CDR3 is built from 13 residues. Germline trimming cut 9 bases from V and 2 bases from J; bases unmatched to any gene: 6. The CDR3 loop is CAIGAGDQETQYF. CDR3 in DNA: TGTGCCATAGGGGCGGGGGATCAAGAGACCCAGTACTTC.

In its sample, this clonotype was seen many times. The gene calls are TRBV6-2 or TRBV6-3 and TRBJ2-7; D not certain. Germline-derived CDR1 and CDR2 are MNHEY and SVGEGT. CDR3 length: 14 amino acids. Trimming pared 2 bases from V and 3 bases from J, leaving 11 bases between. The CDR3 is CASSYTDGNYEQYF. The CDR3 DNA is TGTGCCAGCAGTTACACGGACGGTAACTACGAGCAGTACTTC.